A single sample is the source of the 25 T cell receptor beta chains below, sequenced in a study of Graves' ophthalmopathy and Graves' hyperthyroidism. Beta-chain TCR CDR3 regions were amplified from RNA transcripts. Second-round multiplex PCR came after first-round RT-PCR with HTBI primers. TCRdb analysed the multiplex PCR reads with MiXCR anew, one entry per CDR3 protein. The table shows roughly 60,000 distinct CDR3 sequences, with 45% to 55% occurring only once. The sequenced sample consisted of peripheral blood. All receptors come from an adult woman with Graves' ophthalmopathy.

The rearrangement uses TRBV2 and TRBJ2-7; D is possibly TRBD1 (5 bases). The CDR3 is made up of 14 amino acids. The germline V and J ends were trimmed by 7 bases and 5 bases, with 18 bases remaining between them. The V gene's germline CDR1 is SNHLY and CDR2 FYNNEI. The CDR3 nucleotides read TGTGCCAGCACCGACCCAGGGTGGAACGACGAGCAGTACTTC. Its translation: CASTDPGWNDEQYF.

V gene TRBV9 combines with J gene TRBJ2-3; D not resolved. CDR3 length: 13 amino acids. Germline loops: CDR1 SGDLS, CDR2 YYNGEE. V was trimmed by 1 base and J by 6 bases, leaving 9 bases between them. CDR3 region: CASSVSVGDTQYF. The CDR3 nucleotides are TGTGCCAGCAGCGTATCGGTGGGGGATACGCAGTATTTT.

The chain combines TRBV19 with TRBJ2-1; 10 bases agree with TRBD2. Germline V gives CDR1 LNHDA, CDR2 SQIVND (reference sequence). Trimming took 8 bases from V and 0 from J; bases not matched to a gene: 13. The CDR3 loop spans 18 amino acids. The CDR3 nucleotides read TGTGCCAGTGCCAAGACAGGGGCTAGCGGGAGCTCCTACAATGAGCAGTTCTTC. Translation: CASAKTGASGSSYNEQFF.

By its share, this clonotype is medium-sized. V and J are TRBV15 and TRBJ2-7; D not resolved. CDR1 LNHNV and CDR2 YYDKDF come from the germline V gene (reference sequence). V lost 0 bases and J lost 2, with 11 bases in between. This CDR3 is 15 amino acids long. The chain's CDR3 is CATSRDSVGAYEQYF. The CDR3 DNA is TGTGCCACCAGCAGAGATAGTGTCGGAGCCTACGAGCAGTACTTC.

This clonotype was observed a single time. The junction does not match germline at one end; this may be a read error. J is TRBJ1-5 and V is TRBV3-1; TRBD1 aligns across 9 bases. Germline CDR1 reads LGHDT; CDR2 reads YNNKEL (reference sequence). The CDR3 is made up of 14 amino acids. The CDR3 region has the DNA TGTGCCAACAGCCAGGGACAGGGTGGCCAGCCCCAGCATTTT. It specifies CANSQGQGGQPQHF.

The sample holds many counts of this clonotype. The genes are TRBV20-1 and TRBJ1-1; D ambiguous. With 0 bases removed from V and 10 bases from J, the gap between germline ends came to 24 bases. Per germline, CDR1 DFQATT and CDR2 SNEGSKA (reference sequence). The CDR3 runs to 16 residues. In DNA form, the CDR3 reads TGCAGTGCTAGAGATTTTCGGGGTACAGACCCGAATCGAGCTTTCTTT. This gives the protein CSARDFRGTDPNRAFF.

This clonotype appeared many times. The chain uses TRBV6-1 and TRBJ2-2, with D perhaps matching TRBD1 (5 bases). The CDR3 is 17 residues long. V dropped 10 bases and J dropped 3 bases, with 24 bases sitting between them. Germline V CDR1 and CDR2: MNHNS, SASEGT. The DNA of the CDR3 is TGTGCCACACTTAATAGGGGATCAGCTACAGACACCGGGGAGCTGTTTTTT. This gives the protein CATLNRGSATDTGELFF.

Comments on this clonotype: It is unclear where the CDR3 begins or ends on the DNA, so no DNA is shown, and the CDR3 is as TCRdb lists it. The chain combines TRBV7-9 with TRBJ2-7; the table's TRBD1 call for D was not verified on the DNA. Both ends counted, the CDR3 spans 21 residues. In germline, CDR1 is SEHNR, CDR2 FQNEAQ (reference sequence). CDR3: CASSFYICSARDSGAWVEQYF.

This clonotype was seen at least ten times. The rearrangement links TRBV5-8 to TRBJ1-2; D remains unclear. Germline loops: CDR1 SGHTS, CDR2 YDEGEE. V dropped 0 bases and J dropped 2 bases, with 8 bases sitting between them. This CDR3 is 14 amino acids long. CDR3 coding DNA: TGTGCCAGCAGCTTGGAGGTGCTAAACTATGGCTACACCTTC. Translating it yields CASSLEVLNYGYTF.

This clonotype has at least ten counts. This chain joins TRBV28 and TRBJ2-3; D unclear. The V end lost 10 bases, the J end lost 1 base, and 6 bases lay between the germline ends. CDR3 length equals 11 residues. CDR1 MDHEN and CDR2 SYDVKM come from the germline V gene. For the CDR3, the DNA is TGTGCCACCCTCCGCACAGATACGCAGTATTTT. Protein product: CATLRTDTQYF.

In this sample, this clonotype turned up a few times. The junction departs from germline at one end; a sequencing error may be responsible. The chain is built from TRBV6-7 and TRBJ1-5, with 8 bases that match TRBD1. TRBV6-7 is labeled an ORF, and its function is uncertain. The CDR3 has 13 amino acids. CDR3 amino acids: CASSYTGGQLQHF. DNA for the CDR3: TGTGCCAGCAGTTACACAGGGGGACAGCTCCAGCATTTT.

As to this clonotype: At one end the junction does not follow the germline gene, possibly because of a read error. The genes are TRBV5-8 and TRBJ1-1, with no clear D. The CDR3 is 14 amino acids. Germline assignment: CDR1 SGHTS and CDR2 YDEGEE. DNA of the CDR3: TGTGCCAGCAGCCCCCGATCCCGAACGACTGGAGCTTTCTTT. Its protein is CASSPRSRTTGAFF. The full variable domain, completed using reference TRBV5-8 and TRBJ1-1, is EAGVTQSPTHLIKTRGQQATLRCSPISGHTSVYWYQQALGLGLQFLLWYDEGEERNRGNFPPRFSGRQFPNYSSELNVNALELEDSALYLCASSPRSRTTGAFFGQGTRLTVV.

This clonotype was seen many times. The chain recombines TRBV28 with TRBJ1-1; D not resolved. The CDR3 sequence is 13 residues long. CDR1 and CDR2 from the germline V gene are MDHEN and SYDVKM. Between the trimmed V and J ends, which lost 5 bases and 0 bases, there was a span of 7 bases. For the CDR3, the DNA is TGTGCCAGCAGTGACACCATGAACACTGAAGCTTTCTTT. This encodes CASSDTMNTEAFF.

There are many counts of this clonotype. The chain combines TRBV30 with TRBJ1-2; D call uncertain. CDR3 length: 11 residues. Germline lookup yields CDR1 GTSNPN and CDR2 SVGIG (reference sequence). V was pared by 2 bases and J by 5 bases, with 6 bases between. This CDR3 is CAWSWEYGYTF. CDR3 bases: TGTGCCTGGAGTTGGGAGTATGGCTACACCTTC.

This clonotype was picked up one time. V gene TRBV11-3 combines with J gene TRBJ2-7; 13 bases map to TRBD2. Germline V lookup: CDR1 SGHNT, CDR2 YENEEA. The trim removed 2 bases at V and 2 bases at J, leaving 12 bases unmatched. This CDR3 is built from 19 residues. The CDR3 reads CASSLTGTLAGGITYEQYF. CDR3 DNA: TGTGCCAGCAGCTTAACGGGGACACTAGCGGGAGGGATAACCTACGAGCAGTACTTC.

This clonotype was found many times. CDR3 region: CSARGDRNIQYF. For the CDR3, the DNA is TGCAGTGCTAGAGGGGACAGGAACATTCAGTACTTC. The V and J genes are TRBV20-1 and TRBJ2-4; TRBD1 aligns across 8 bases. V was pared by 1 base and J by 7 bases, with 0 bases of the junction left unmatched. CDR1 and CDR2 (germline): DFQATT, SNEGSKA (reference sequence). The CDR3 covers 12 residues.

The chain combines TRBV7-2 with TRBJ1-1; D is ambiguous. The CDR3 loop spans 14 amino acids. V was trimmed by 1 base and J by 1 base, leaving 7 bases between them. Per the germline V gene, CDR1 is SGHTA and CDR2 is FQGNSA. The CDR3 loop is CASSLDWGNTEAFF. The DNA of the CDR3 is TGTGCCAGCAGCTTAGATTGGGGGAACACTGAAGCTTTCTTT.

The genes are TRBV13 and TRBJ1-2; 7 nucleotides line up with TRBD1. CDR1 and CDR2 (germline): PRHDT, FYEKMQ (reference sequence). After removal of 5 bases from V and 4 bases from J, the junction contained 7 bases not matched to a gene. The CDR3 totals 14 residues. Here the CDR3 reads CASSDTGVSYGYTF. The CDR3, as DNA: TGTGCCAGCAGCGACACAGGGGTCAGCTATGGCTACACCTTC. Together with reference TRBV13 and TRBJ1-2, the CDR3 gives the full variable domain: AAGVIQSPRHLIKEKRETATLKCYPIPRHDTVYWYQQGPGQDPQFLISFYEKMQSDKGSIPDRFSAQQFSDYHSELNMSSLELGDSALYFCASSDTGVSYGYTFGSGTRLTVV.

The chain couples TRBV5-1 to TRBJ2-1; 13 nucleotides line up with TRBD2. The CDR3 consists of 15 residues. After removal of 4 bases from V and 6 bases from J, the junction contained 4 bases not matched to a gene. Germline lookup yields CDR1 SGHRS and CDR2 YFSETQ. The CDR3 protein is CASSTGLAGVNEQFF. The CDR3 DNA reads TGCGCCAGCAGCACAGGACTAGCGGGAGTCAATGAGCAGTTCTTC.

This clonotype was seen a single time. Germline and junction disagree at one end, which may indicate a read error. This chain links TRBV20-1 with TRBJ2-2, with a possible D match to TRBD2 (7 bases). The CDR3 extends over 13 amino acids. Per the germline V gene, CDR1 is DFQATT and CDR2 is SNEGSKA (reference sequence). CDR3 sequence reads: CSARQGIAGEMFF. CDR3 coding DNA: TGCAGTGCTAGACAGGGGATCGCGGGGGAGATGTTTTTC.

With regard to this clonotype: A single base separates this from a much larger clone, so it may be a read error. CDR3 in amino acids: CATRTRSSTGTQYF. The CDR3 DNA follows: TGTGCCACCCGGACTAGATCCTCCACAGGTACGCAGTATTTT. This chain uses TRBV27 with TRBJ2-3; TRBD2 matches 7 bases. The CDR3 extends over 14 amino acids. Looked up from germline, CDR1 is MNHEY and CDR2 is SMNVEV (reference sequence).

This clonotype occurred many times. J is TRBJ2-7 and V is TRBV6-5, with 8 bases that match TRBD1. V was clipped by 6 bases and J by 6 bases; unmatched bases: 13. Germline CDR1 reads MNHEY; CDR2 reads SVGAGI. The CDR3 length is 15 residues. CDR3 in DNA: TGTGCCAGCAGAAGGACAGGGAAAGGACGCGCCGAGCAGTACTTC. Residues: CASRRTGKGRAEQYF.

In nucleotides, the CDR3 is TGCAGTGCTAGAGATGCCAGCGGGGAGCTGTTTTTT. Translating gives CSARDASGELFF. V and J are TRBV20-1 and TRBJ2-2; D ambiguous. The germline gives CDR1 DFQATT, CDR2 SNEGSKA (reference sequence). There are 12 residues in the CDR3. V was trimmed by 0 bases and J by 7 bases, leaving 6 bases between them.

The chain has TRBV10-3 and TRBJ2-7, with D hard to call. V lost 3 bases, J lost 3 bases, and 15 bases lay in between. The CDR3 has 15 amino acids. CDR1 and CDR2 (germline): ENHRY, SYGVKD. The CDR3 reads CAISDTALINYEQYF. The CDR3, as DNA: TGTGCCATCAGTGATACAGCCCTAATTAACTACGAGCAGTACTTC.

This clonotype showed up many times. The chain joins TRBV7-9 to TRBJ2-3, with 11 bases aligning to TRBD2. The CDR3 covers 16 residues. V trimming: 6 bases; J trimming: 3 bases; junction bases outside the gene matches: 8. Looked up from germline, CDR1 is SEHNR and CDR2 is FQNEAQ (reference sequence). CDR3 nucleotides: TGTGCCAGCAGTACACTAGCGGGAGAGATAACAGATACGCAGTATTTT. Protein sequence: CASSTLAGEITDTQYF.